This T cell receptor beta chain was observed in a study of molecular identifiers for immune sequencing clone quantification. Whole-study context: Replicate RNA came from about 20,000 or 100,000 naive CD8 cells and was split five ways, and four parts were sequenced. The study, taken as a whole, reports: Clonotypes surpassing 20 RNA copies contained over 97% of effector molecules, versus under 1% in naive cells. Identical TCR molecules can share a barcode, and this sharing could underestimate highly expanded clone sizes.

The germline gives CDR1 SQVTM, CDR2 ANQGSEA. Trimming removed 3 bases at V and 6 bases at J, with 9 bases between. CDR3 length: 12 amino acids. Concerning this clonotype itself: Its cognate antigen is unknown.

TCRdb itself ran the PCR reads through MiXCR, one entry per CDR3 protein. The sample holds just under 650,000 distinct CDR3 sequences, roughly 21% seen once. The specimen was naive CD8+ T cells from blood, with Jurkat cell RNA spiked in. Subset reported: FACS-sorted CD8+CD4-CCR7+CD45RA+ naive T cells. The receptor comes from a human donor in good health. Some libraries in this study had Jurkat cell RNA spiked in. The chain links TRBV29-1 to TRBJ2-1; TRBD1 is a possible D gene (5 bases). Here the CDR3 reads CSVERQGNEQFF. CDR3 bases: TGCAGCGTTGAGAGGCAGGGCAATGAGCAGTTCTTC.